Following are 29 T cell receptor beta chains from one sample sequenced in a study of blood T cell repertoires in COVID-19. TCRdb's copy holds only in-frame clones and misses some; the assay was immunoSEQ multiplex PCR. Of some 200,000 clones detected, less than 90% appear once; the ten largest clones hold approximately 3.1%. What was sequenced was PBMCs or T cells enriched from blood (not recorded which). The source of these receptors is a woman between 45 and 65 years old in a cohort exposed to, infected with or recovered from COVID-19 (not recorded which).

This clone was seen only a few times. The chain carries TRBV4-1 and TRBJ1-2, with 7 bases lining up with TRBD1. V was clipped by 5 bases and J by 5 bases; unmatched bases: 14. This CDR3 comprises 16 residues. In germline, CDR1 is MGHRA, CDR2 YSYEKL. CDR3: CASSVSPGGTEYGYTF. CDR3 DNA: TGCGCCAGCAGCGTCTCCCCAGGGGGTACAGAATATGGCTACACCTTC.

This clone has only a few counts. One end of the junction does not line up with germline, which may come from a read error. The genes are TRBV5-1 and TRBJ2-2; TRBD2 is a possible D gene (6 bases). CDR1 is SGHRS, CDR2 YFSETQ, per germline. CDR3 length: 14 residues. The CDR3 region has the DNA TGCGCCAGCACGGGGGATCCGAACGCCGGGGAGCTGTTTTTT. Amino acid sequence: CASTGDPNAGELFF.

This sequence joins TRBV19 and TRBJ2-5; D possibly corresponds to TRBD1 (6 bases). This CDR3 spans 13 amino acids. The V and J ends lost 5 bases and 1 base respectively, with 8 bases between them. The germline V gene has CDR1 LNHDA and CDR2 SQIVND (reference sequence). CDR3 region: CASSLDSQETQYF. CDR3 DNA: TGTGCCAGTAGTCTGGACAGCCAAGAGACCCAGTACTTC. Complete variable domain (other parts from reference TRBV19 and TRBJ2-5): DGGITQSPKYLFRKEGQNVTLSCEQNLNHDAMYWYRQDPGQGLRLIYYSQIVNDFQKGDIAEGYSVSREKKESFPLTVTSAQKNPTAFYLCASSLDSQETQYFGPGTRLLVL.

This chain connects TRBV9 to TRBJ2-1; D remains ambiguous. This CDR3 comprises 13 residues. CDR1 is SGDLS, CDR2 YYNGEE, per germline. The V end was cut by 0 bases, the J end by 6 bases, with 7 bases between. In DNA, the CDR3 is TGTGCCAGCAGCGTAGGAGTAAGCAATGAGCAGTTCTTC. Amino acid sequence: CASSVGVSNEQFF.

The J gene is TRBJ1-5, the V gene TRBV5-1; 8 nucleotides line up with TRBD1. CDR1 and CDR2 from the germline V gene are SGHRS and YFSETQ. V shed 1 base, J shed 3 bases, and the junction held 3 bases outside the gene matches. The CDR3 covers 15 residues. This CDR3 is CASSLSGGTNQPQHF. In DNA form, the CDR3 reads TGCGCCAGCAGCTTGTCAGGGGGCACCAATCAGCCCCAGCATTTT.

This rearrangement joins TRBV5-8 to TRBJ1-2, with D perhaps matching TRBD1 (6 bases). From germline, CDR1 is SGHTS and CDR2 YDEGEE. There are 16 residues in the CDR3. The V gene lost 6 bases and the J gene lost 5 bases, with 23 bases spanning the gap. The CDR3 protein is CASNPRGGQGTYGYTF. The CDR3 DNA follows: TGTGCCAGCAACCCCCGGGGGGGACAAGGGACTTATGGCTACACCTTC.

V usage is TRBV12-3 or TRBV12-4 and J usage is TRBJ1-2; the match to TRBD1 covers 7 bases. The V gene end was trimmed by 7 bases and the J gene end by 7 bases; junction bases not matched to a gene: 9. The CDR3 is 13 amino acids. Written as DNA, the CDR3 is TGTGCCAGCACCCTAGACAGGGTCGGTGGCTACACCTTC. Its translation is CASTLDRVGGYTF.

The CDR3 protein is CASSYGRYGYTF. In nucleotides, the CDR3 is TGTGCCAGCAGTTACGGTCGCTATGGCTACACCTTC. The chain employs TRBV12-3 or TRBV12-4 and TRBJ1-2; the D is unclear. V lost 4 bases to trimming and J lost 4 bases, with 7 bases between them. CDR3 length: 12 residues.

J is TRBJ1-4 and V is TRBV11-2, with unresolved D. The length of the CDR3 is 14 residues. Germline lookup yields CDR1 SGHAT and CDR2 FQNNGV. Between the trimmed V and J ends, which lost 2 bases and 5 bases, there was a span of 9 bases. The CDR3: CASSLYGGNEKLFF. CDR3 DNA sequence: TGTGCCAGCAGCTTATACGGAGGAAATGAAAAACTGTTTTTT.

The genes are TRBV6-2 or TRBV6-3 and TRBJ2-1; 7 bases align to TRBD2. Per the germline V gene, CDR1 is MNHEY and CDR2 is SVGEGT. V shed 6 bases, J shed 0 bases, and the junction held 14 bases outside the gene matches. The CDR3 sequence is 18 residues long. For the CDR3, the DNA is TGTGCCAGCAGCTCTCCCCGAGCGGGGCGCTCCTCCTACAATGAGCAGTTCTTC. Its protein product is CASSSPRAGRSSYNEQFF.

The V gene is TRBV5-1, the J gene TRBJ2-5; 7 nucleotides line up with TRBD1. The CDR3 length is 13 residues. Germline V gene data show CDR1 as SGHRS and CDR2 as YFSETQ. Trimming took 5 bases from V and 9 from J; bases not matched to a gene: 10. Here the CDR3 DNA reads TGCGCCAGCAGGGCGACAGGGTCCTTTGCCCAGTACTTC. It translates to CASRATGSFAQYF.

V and J are TRBV19 and TRBJ2-5, with 9 bases fitting TRBD2. CDR1 is LNHDA, CDR2 SQIVND, per germline (reference sequence). V dropped 6 bases and J dropped 4; count of bases not matched to a gene: 6. The CDR3 runs 14 residues. CDR3 protein: CASSEGLAGETQYF. The CDR3 DNA follows: TGTGCCAGTAGCGAGGGACTAGCAGGAGAGACCCAGTACTTC.

The rearrangement uses TRBV5-5 and TRBJ1-2, with 7 bases fitting TRBD1. V lost 4 bases, J lost 4 bases, and 4 bases stayed unmatched. CDR1 is SGHKS, CDR2 YYEKEE, per germline (reference sequence). The CDR3 spans 13 residues. CDR3 sequence reads: CASSPRDSYGYTF. The CDR3 DNA follows: TGTGCCAGCAGCCCCCGGGACAGCTATGGCTACACCTTC.

The chain combines TRBV11-2 with TRBJ1-2, with TRBD1 as a possible D gene (6 bases). Germline V gene sequence: CDR1 SGHAT, CDR2 FQNNGV. Trimming shortened V by 0 bases and J by 6 bases, and 14 bases separated the two germline ends. The CDR3 is made up of 15 amino acids. The CDR3 here is CASSLDLTGYNGYTF. In DNA form, the CDR3 reads TGTGCCAGCAGCTTAGACCTTACAGGGTATAATGGCTACACCTTC.

The V and J genes are TRBV6-7 and TRBJ1-1; 10 bases line up with TRBD1. Being an ORF, TRBV6-7 has a function that is uncertain. This CDR3 spans 16 amino acids. The V and J ends lost 6 bases and 0 bases, in that order; junction bases with no gene match: 7. The CDR3, as DNA: TGTGCCAGCAGGCCGGGACAGGGGAGCATGAACACTGAAGCTTTCTTT. Translation: CASRPGQGSMNTEAFF.

The chain uses TRBV5-1 and TRBJ2-7, with D perhaps TRBD2 (5 bases). The V and J ends lost 4 bases and 0 bases respectively, with 5 bases between them. Germline CDR1 is SGHRS and CDR2 is YFSETQ. This CDR3 spans 12 amino acids. CDR3 sequence: CASSRDSYEQYF. Here the CDR3 DNA reads TGCGCCAGCAGCCGGGACTCCTACGAGCAGTACTTC. The full variable domain, completed using reference TRBV5-1 and TRBJ2-7, is KAGVTQTPRYLIKTRGQQVTLSCSPISGHRSVSWYQQTPGQGLQFLFEYFSETQRNKGNFPGRFSGRQFSNSRSEMNVSTLELGDSALYLCASSRDSYEQYFGPGTRLTVT.

The chain couples TRBV4-3 to TRBJ1-4; the D is unclear. The germline CDR1 and CDR2 sequences are LGHNA and YSLEER. V dropped 0 bases and J dropped 6 bases, with 5 bases sitting between them. This CDR3 has 13 residues. CDR3 amino acids: CASSQDVDEKLFF. DNA for the CDR3: TGCGCCAGCAGCCAAGACGTTGATGAAAAACTGTTTTTT.

This rearrangement joins TRBV7-2 to TRBJ1-5; the D is unclear. The CDR3 consists of 15 residues. Germline assignment: CDR1 SGHTA and CDR2 FQGNSA. V dropped 1 base and J dropped 3 bases, with 10 bases sitting between them. The CDR3 DNA reads TGTGCCAGCAGCTTAGAGGTCGGGTACAATCAGCCCCAGCATTTT. Residues: CASSLEVGYNQPQHF. Full variable domain (rest looked up from reference TRBV7-2 and TRBJ1-5): GAGVSQSPSNKVTEKGKDVELRCDPISGHTALYWYRQSLGQGLEFLIYFQGNSAPDKSGLPSDRFSAERTGGSVSTLTIQRTQQEDSAVYLCASSLEVGYNQPQHFGDGTRLSIL.

This chain links TRBV2 with TRBJ1-5; 7 nucleotides agree with TRBD1. Losses at the gene ends were 7 bases for V and 7 bases for J; bases not matched to a gene: 10. The CDR3 loop spans 14 amino acids. Germline V gene lookup returns CDR1 SNHLY and CDR2 FYNNEI. CDR3 DNA: TGTGCCAGCAAGGCGGAAGGGGGCACCCAGCCCCAGCATTTT. It codes for CASKAEGGTQPQHF. Full variable domain (missing parts from reference TRBV2 and TRBJ1-5): EPEVTQTPSHQVTQMGQEVILRCVPISNHLYFYWYRQILGQKVEFLVSFYNNEISEKSEIFDDQFSVERPDGSNFTLKIRSTKLEDSAMYFCASKAEGGTQPQHFGDGTRLSIL.

The chain carries TRBV10-3 and TRBJ2-1, with D perhaps matching TRBD2 (6 bases). The V gene lost 6 bases and the J gene lost 7 bases, with 22 bases spanning the gap. The CDR3 has 16 amino acids. The V gene's germline CDR1 is ENHRY and CDR2 SYGVKD. The CDR3 DNA reads TGTGCCATCAGGCAAACTAGCTCGGCCCTGGGTAATGAGCAGTTCTTC. Translation: CAIRQTSSALGNEQFF.

This chain connects TRBV7-9 to TRBJ1-2; maybe TRBD1 (6 bases). This CDR3 contains 15 residues. Germline V CDR1 and CDR2: SEHNR, FQNEAQ (reference sequence). V gave up 2 bases and J gave up 4 bases, with 14 bases separating them. CDR3: CASSLLSGGGYGYTF. The DNA of the CDR3 is TGTGCCAGCAGCTTATTAAGCGGGGGCGGCTATGGCTACACCTTC.

The rearrangement joins TRBV30 to TRBJ2-5; TRBD1 is a possible D gene (6 bases). Germline lookup yields CDR1 GTSNPN and CDR2 SVGIG (reference sequence). This CDR3 contains 13 residues. Trimming left V 4 bases short and J 5 bases short, with 14 bases between. CDR3 protein: CAWNPGERETQYF. The CDR3 DNA is TGTGCCTGGAACCCAGGGGAGAGGGAGACCCAGTACTTC.

Only a few counts were recorded for this clone. The chain employs TRBV5-4 and TRBJ2-1; TRBD2 matches 8 bases. CDR3 length: 14 residues. The ends lost 4 bases at V and 5 bases at J; junction bases unmatched: 5. Germline CDR1 and CDR2: SGHNT and YYREEE (reference sequence). The CDR3 coding sequence is TGTGCCAGCAGCAAGGCGGGGGGTAACAATGAGCAGTTCTTC. Its protein is CASSKAGGNNEQFF.

As DNA, the CDR3 is TGTGCCAGCAGCGCAAACAGTGGAGGGGTCGATGAAAAACTGTTTTTT. It encodes CASSANSGGVDEKLFF. The genes are TRBV9 and TRBJ1-4; a weak D match, TRBD1 (5 bases). Looked up from germline, CDR1 is SGDLS and CDR2 is YYNGEE. The CDR3 covers 16 residues. Trimming cost V 3 bases and J 6 bases, with 18 bases left between them.

V is TRBV3-1 (or the pseudogene TRBV3-2) and J is TRBJ2-3, with 9 bases fitting TRBD2. After removal of 4 bases from V and 5 bases from J, the junction contained 13 bases not matched to a gene. The CDR3 runs to 17 residues. Germline V lookup: CDR1 LGHDT, CDR2 YNNKEL (reference sequence). CDR3 sequence: CASSPWLAGMGGDTQYF. In DNA form, the CDR3 reads TGTGCCAGCAGCCCTTGGCTAGCGGGGATGGGCGGAGATACGCAGTATTTT.

The chain couples TRBV21-1 to TRBJ1-1; the table names TRBD1, a call not compared with the DNA. TRBV21-1 is annotated as a pseudogene. The CDR3 runs 15 residues. CDR3 in DNA: TGTGCCAGCAGCACCCGGACAGGGGTGAACACTGAAGCTTTCTTT. Translation: CASSTRTGVNTEAFF.

The V and J genes are TRBV9 and TRBJ1-6, with TRBD1 identical over 7 bases. CDR1 SGDLS and CDR2 YYNGEE come from the germline V gene. V trimming: 3 bases; J trimming: 7 bases; junction bases outside the gene matches: 4. CDR3 size: 14 residues. DNA of the CDR3: TGTGCCAGCAGCGCGGACAGGAGCAATTCACCCCTCCACTTT. This encodes CASSADRSNSPLHF.

V usage is TRBV9 and J usage is TRBJ2-2; D might be TRBD1 (6 bases). The germline V and J ends were trimmed by 1 base and 6 bases, with 13 bases remaining between them. This CDR3 region has 15 residues. Germline CDR1 reads SGDLS; CDR2 reads YYNGEE. The CDR3 nucleotides read TGTGCCAGCAGCGTAAAGGACAGCCATTCCGGGGAGCTGTTTTTT. It encodes CASSVKDSHSGELFF.

The V call is TRBV28, the J call TRBJ1-4; weak D call: TRBD1 (5 bases). V was cut by 4 bases and J by 15 bases, with 12 bases left in between. Looked up from germline, CDR1 is MDHEN and CDR2 is SYDVKM. The CDR3 totals 11 residues. This chain's CDR3 is CASSSSGRVFF. In nucleotides, the CDR3 is TGTGCCAGCAGTTCCTCGGGCAGGGTGTTTTTT.